What follows is one TCR beta chain and its context. Its target is not known. The sample belongs to a study of siplizumab effects on memory and regulatory T cells. Study-wide results and caveats: Mean Treg-derived proportions of mappable alloreactive CD4+ clones were just under 70% for siplizumab and around 29% for controls. In siplizumab cultures, the suppressive function of proliferating Tregs remained unconfirmed. To unstimulated subsets, only a minor fraction of alloreactive clones could be mapped.

Researchers maintained the mixed lymphocyte reaction cells in coculture at 37°C for approximately six days. Data came from immunoSEQ multiplex PCR; TCRdb stores just in-frame clones and leaves some out. This table holds about 10,000 clones, around 45% found once. CDR3 length: 13 residues. Germline V gene lookup returns CDR1 KGHSH and CDR2 LQKENI. V lost 1 base and J lost 7, with 11 bases in between. The sample taken for sequencing was CFSE-low (dividing) CD4+ T cells sorted from an allogeneic mixed lymphocyte reaction. The clonotype originates from a human donor in good health; the cells came from an allogeneic mixed lymphocyte reaction. The V and J genes are TRBV18 and TRBJ2-7, with D perhaps matching TRBD1 (6 bases). CDR3 nucleotide sequence: TGTGCCAGCTCACCACTACAGGGTTCGGAGCAGTACTTC. This gives the protein CASSPLQGSEQYF.